What follows are 31 T cell receptor beta chains derived from one specimen sequenced in a study of blood T cell repertoires in COVID-19. The data were produced by immunoSEQ multiplex PCR, yet TCRdb's version contains in-frame clones alone and is incomplete. The data show fewer than 120,000 clones, with 76% seen just once and less than 4% held by the top ten. Sequenced input: peripheral blood. Receptors originate from a woman older than 75 with acute or convalescent COVID-19.

This chain joins TRBV14 and TRBJ1-4, with a weak D call TRBD1 (5 bases). The CDR3 has 15 amino acids. Germline assignment: CDR1 SGHDN and CDR2 FVKESK. With 2 bases removed from V and 5 bases from J, the gap between germline ends came to 12 bases. For the CDR3, the DNA is TGTGCCAGCAGCCAACTCCGGGGGTGGAATGAAAAACTGTTTTTT. It yields the protein CASSQLRGWNEKLFF.

This clone was picked up one time. The chain joins TRBV3-1 (or the pseudogene TRBV3-2) to TRBJ2-2; D might be TRBD2 (6 bases). CDR1 and CDR2 (germline): LGHDT, YNNKEL (reference sequence). Trimming took 8 bases from V and 0 from J, leaving 10 bases between them. This CDR3 is 14 amino acids long. The CDR3 region is CASGAGTNTGELFF. DNA of the CDR3: TGTGCCAGCGGGGCGGGGACGAACACCGGGGAGCTGTTTTTT.

This clone was observed a few times. The J gene is TRBJ2-6, the V gene TRBV6-2 or TRBV6-3, with 15 bases that match TRBD2. Germline loops: CDR1 MNHEY, CDR2 SVGEGT. Germline trimming cut 4 bases from V and 2 bases from J; bases unmatched to any gene: 6. CDR3 length: 19 residues. The CDR3 nucleotides read TGTGCCAGCAGTTCCCCTGGACTAGCGGGAGGGCCTGGGGCCAACGTCCTGACTTTC. Translated: CASSSPGLAGGPGANVLTF.

The CDR3 nucleotides are TGTGCCAGTAGTATCTCGGGGGGGCCGCACAATGAGCAGTTCTTC. Translating gives CASSISGGPHNEQFF. The V gene is TRBV19, the J gene TRBJ2-1; TRBD2 agrees at 8 bases. This CDR3 comprises 15 residues. Trimming at V came to 3 bases and at J to 5 bases, leaving 6 bases not matched to a gene. Germline CDR1 is LNHDA and CDR2 is SQIVND (reference sequence).

A few counts support this clone. J is TRBJ1-2 and V is TRBV6-4, with a tentative D call TRBD1 (5 bases). Germline-derived CDR1 and CDR2 are MRHNA and SNTAGT. Between the trimmed V and J ends, which lost 2 bases and 7 bases, there was a span of 20 bases. This CDR3 contains 16 residues. This chain's CDR3 is CASSDGGGTGNGGYTF. CDR3 in DNA: TGTGCCAGCAGTGACGGAGGCGGGACGGGGAACGGTGGCTACACCTTC.

The chain carries TRBV5-1 and TRBJ2-3, with 11 bases that match TRBD2. V trimming: 0 bases; J trimming: 0 bases; junction bases outside the gene matches: 6. Germline lookup yields CDR1 SGHRS and CDR2 YFSETQ. CDR3 length: 18 amino acids. CDR3 in DNA: TGCGCCAGCAGCTTGGACATGGGACTAGCGGAAAGCACAGATACGCAGTATTTT. Translation: CASSLDMGLAESTDTQYF.

This chain joins TRBV6-2 or TRBV6-3 and TRBJ1-1, with D tentatively TRBD1 (5 bases). The CDR3 has 17 amino acids. Germline CDR1 MNHEY, CDR2 SVGEGT. With 2 bases removed from V and 5 bases from J, the gap between germline ends came to 21 bases. For the CDR3, the DNA is TGTGCCAGCAGTTACGGGTCCGGGACCCCAGGAGGGACTGAAGCTTTCTTT. Its protein is CASSYGSGTPGGTEAFF.

The rearrangement joins TRBV14 to TRBJ1-5, with TRBD1 identical over 7 bases. V lost 9 bases to trimming and J lost 3 bases; unmatched junction nucleotides: 5. CDR3 length equals 13 residues. CDR1 SGHDN and CDR2 FVKESK come from the germline V gene. As DNA, the CDR3 is TGTGCCAGTAGTGGACAGGCCAATCAGCCCCAGCATTTT. Protein sequence: CASSGQANQPQHF. Full variable domain (remainder filled in from reference TRBV14 and TRBJ1-5): EAGVTQFPSHSVIEKGQTVTLRCDPISGHDNLYWYRRVMGKEIKFLLHFVKESKQDESGMPNNRFLAERTGGTYSTLKVQPAELEDSGVYFCASSGQANQPQHFGDGTRLSIL.

CDR3 DNA sequence: TGTGCCAGCAGTGGATTCAGGGGTCTCTTATATAGCAATCAGCCCCAGCATTTT. It encodes CASSGFRGLLYSNQPQHF. The V call is TRBV28, the J call TRBJ1-5; D may be TRBD1 (6 bases). This CDR3 region has 18 residues. Germline CDR1 MDHEN, CDR2 SYDVKM. V was trimmed by 5 bases and J by 0 bases, leaving 20 bases between them.

The gene calls are TRBV4-1 and TRBJ2-3, with no clear D. This CDR3 is 12 amino acids long. Germline V CDR1 and CDR2: MGHRA, YSYEKL. V lost 4 bases and J 2 bases, leaving 4 bases between the germline ends. As DNA, the CDR3 is TGCGCCAGCAGCCTTAACACAGATACGCAGTATTTT. Protein sequence: CASSLNTDTQYF.

This chain uses TRBV28 with TRBJ2-7, with D possibly being TRBD1 (6 bases). The CDR3 is made up of 14 amino acids. The V gene lost 1 base and the J gene lost 3 bases, with 10 bases spanning the gap. Germline CDR1 is MDHEN and CDR2 is SYDVKM. CDR3 nucleotide sequence: TGTGCCAGCAGTTTATCAGGGGACCTCTACGAGCAGTACTTC. Translated: CASSLSGDLYEQYF.

The chain carries TRBV5-1 and TRBJ1-2, with TRBD1 identical over 8 bases. After removal of 1 base from V and 8 bases from J, the junction contained 13 bases not matched to a gene. The CDR3 runs to 16 residues. CDR1 is SGHRS, CDR2 YFSETQ, per germline. This CDR3 is CASSLSVGQGTGGYTF. CDR3 sequence (DNA): TGCGCCAGCAGCTTGTCTGTCGGACAGGGTACTGGGGGCTACACCTTC.

The chain has TRBV6-1 and TRBJ1-5, with D possibly TRBD1 on 5 matching bases. There are 16 residues in the CDR3. Germline V gives CDR1 MNHNS, CDR2 SASEGT. V lost 1 base to trimming and J lost 3 bases, with 13 bases between them. The CDR3 DNA sequence: TGTGCCAGCAGTGAAGTCGGCGGGGGAGCCAATCAGCCCCAGCATTTT. Protein product: CASSEVGGGANQPQHF.

The gene calls are TRBV27 and TRBJ2-5, with a weak D call TRBD2 (5 bases). The CDR3 totals 17 residues. Germline lookup yields CDR1 MNHEY and CDR2 SMNVEV (reference sequence). V was trimmed by 4 bases and J by 5 bases, leaving 23 bases between them. DNA for the CDR3: TGTGCCAGCAGTTCCTCCCCGTACTCCGGGGTGGGGGAGACCCAGTACTTC. Residues: CASSSSPYSGVGETQYF.

This rearrangement joins TRBV10-3 to TRBJ1-5, with D maybe TRBD1 (6 bases). V gave up 2 bases and J gave up 7 bases, with 12 bases separating them. This CDR3 has 14 residues. CDR1 is ENHRY, CDR2 SYGVKD, per germline. The CDR3 is CAISERGGRQPQHF. CDR3 bases: TGTGCCATCAGTGAGCGGGGGGGGCGACAGCCCCAGCATTTT.

The count of this clone is one. In nucleotides, the CDR3 is TGTGCCAGCAGTTTCAATAGCCAGGGGTTTAATCAGCCCCAGCATTTT. Protein: CASSFNSQGFNQPQHF. The chain joins TRBV28 to TRBJ1-5; a possible D gene is TRBD1 (6 bases). The CDR3 extends over 16 amino acids. V shed 3 bases and J shed 4 bases, with 16 bases lying between them. The germline V gene encodes CDR1 MDHEN and CDR2 SYDVKM. Full variable domain (remainder filled in from reference TRBV28 and TRBJ1-5): DVKVTQSSRYLVKRTGEKVFLECVQDMDHENMFWYRQDPGLGLRLIYFSYDVKMKEKGDIPEGYSVSREKKERFSLILESASTNQTSMYLCASSFNSQGFNQPQHFGDGTRLSIL.

The rearrangement uses TRBV12-3 or TRBV12-4 and TRBJ2-7, with D perhaps matching TRBD1 (6 bases). The CDR3 is 13 residues long. The V end was cut by 3 bases, the J end by 5 bases, with 11 bases between. The DNA for the CDR3 is TGTGCCAGCAGTTTGACCGAGGGGGACGAGCAGTACTTC. This codes for CASSLTEGDEQYF.

The chain links TRBV24-1 to TRBJ2-7, with 9 positions matching TRBD1. The germline CDR1 and CDR2 sequences are KGHDR and SFDVKD. Trimming cost V 6 bases and J 0 bases; bases outside gene matches: 11. There are 17 residues in the CDR3. The CDR3 loop reads CATSSGTGTSSSYEQYF. CDR3 in DNA: TGTGCCACCAGTTCCGGGACAGGGACCAGCAGCTCCTACGAGCAGTACTTC.

The CDR3 loop is CAIRVEEPPNYGYTF. The CDR3 nucleotides read TGTGCCATCAGGGTTGAGGAGCCTCCTAACTATGGCTACACCTTC. The V call is TRBV10-3, the J call TRBJ1-2; D unclear. CDR1 is ENHRY and CDR2 is SYGVKD in the germline V gene. The V end was cut by 6 bases, the J end by 0 bases, with 14 bases between. The CDR3 is 15 amino acids.

CDR3: CASLKDSGYGYTF. The DNA of the CDR3 is TGTGCCAGCCTTAAAGACAGTGGCTATGGCTACACCTTC. The V gene is TRBV6-5, the J gene TRBJ1-2; maybe TRBD1 (5 bases). Trimming removed 8 bases at V and 4 bases at J, with 14 bases between. From germline, CDR1 is MNHEY and CDR2 SVGAGI. There are 13 residues in the CDR3.

The V and J genes are TRBV6-2 or TRBV6-3 and TRBJ1-2; D perhaps matches TRBD1 (6 bases). The CDR3 has 16 residues. Trimming pared 2 bases from V and 1 base from J, leaving 14 bases between. CDR1 and CDR2 from the germline V gene are MNHEY and SVGEGT. The CDR3 region is CASSYGRQALNYGYTF. For the CDR3, the DNA is TGTGCCAGCAGTTACGGTCGACAGGCTCTTAACTATGGCTACACCTTC.

The CDR3 protein is CARSLLCGQGGVNTEAFF. The CDR3 nucleotides are TGTGCCAGAAGCTTGTTGTGTGGCCAGGGAGGGGTGAACACTGAAGCTTTCTTT. V is TRBV5-3 and J is TRBJ1-1; D perhaps matches TRBD1 (5 bases). TRBV5-3 is an ORF, with its function uncertain. The CDR3 covers 18 residues. V was cut by 1 base and J by 0 bases, with 19 bases left in between.

The V call is TRBV6-1, the J call TRBJ2-3; D gene ambiguous. The germline V and J ends were trimmed by 2 bases and 3 bases, with 9 bases remaining between them. Per the germline V gene, CDR1 is MNHNS and CDR2 is SASEGT. This CDR3 has 14 residues. As DNA, the CDR3 is TGTGCCAGCAGTGAAATGAGGTCGACAGATACGCAGTATTTT. Translating gives CASSEMRSTDTQYF.

CDR3 sequence (DNA): TGTGCCAGCAGTAGGTGGGCAGATTCTAACTATGGCTACACCTTC. Its translation is CASSRWADSNYGYTF. V usage is TRBV13 and J usage is TRBJ1-2; no reliable D call. The CDR3 has 15 amino acids. V shed 6 bases and J shed 0 bases, with 14 bases lying between them. The germline V gene has CDR1 PRHDT and CDR2 FYEKMQ (reference sequence).

The J gene is TRBJ2-7, the V gene TRBV7-9; D is perhaps TRBD1 (6 bases). The CDR3 contains 13 residues. V was pared by 2 bases and J by 4 bases, with 9 bases between. Germline lookup yields CDR1 SEHNR and CDR2 FQNEAQ (reference sequence). Here the CDR3 reads CASSLRDRYEQYF. The CDR3 nucleotides read TGTGCCAGCAGCTTACGCGACAGGTACGAGCAGTACTTC. Full variable domain (remainder filled in from reference TRBV7-9 and TRBJ2-7): DTGVSQNPRHKITKRGQNVTFRCDPISEHNRLYWYRQTLGQGPEFLTYFQNEAQLEKSRLLSDRFSAERPKGSFSTLEIQRTEQGDSAMYLCASSLRDRYEQYFGPGTRLTVT.

This chain links TRBV6-5 with TRBJ1-1; D gene ambiguous. The CDR3 runs 11 residues. Trimming cost V 6 bases and J 4 bases, with 6 bases left between them. Germline V gene lookup returns CDR1 MNHEY and CDR2 SVGAGI. In nucleotides, the CDR3 is TGTGCCAGCAGCTCGGGCACTGAAGCTTTCTTT. It yields the protein CASSSGTEAFF.

This rearrangement joins TRBV6-5 to TRBJ1-4, with a tentative D call TRBD1 (5 bases). The CDR3 runs 14 residues. V lost 6 bases, J lost 7 bases, and 15 bases lay in between. Germline V gene lookup returns CDR1 MNHEY and CDR2 SVGAGI. In DNA form, the CDR3 reads TGTGCCAGCAGCCACCCCAAAAGGGGTGAAAAACTGTTTTTT. This encodes CASSHPKRGEKLFF.

This clone has a count of ten or more. J is TRBJ2-5 and V is TRBV6-5; a weak D match, TRBD1 (5 bases). This CDR3 contains 13 residues. The germline V gene encodes CDR1 MNHEY and CDR2 SVGAGI. Trimming pared 0 bases from V and 9 bases from J, leaving 11 bases between. The CDR3: CASSYSAIGAQYF. The CDR3 coding sequence is TGTGCCAGCAGTTACTCTGCGATAGGGGCCCAGTACTTC.

The rearrangement joins TRBV28 to TRBJ2-7, with 7 bases matching TRBD1. With V trimmed by 3 bases and J by 7 bases, 12 bases remained unmatched. This CDR3 has 15 amino acids. CDR1 is MDHEN, CDR2 SYDVKM, per germline. CDR3 bases: TGTGCCAGCAGTTTGGGAGACAGGGTTACGAAGGAGCAGTACTTC. Amino acid sequence: CASSLGDRVTKEQYF.

This clone was counted a single time. The J gene is TRBJ2-7, the V gene TRBV6-2 or TRBV6-3; 7 nucleotides line up with TRBD2. Germline CDR1 reads MNHEY; CDR2 reads SVGEGT. The V segment lost 6 bases and the J segment 0 bases; nucleotides outside the gene matches: 8. The CDR3 extends over 15 amino acids. Written as DNA, the CDR3 is TGTGCCAGCAGCTCACTAGCGACGAACTCCTACGAGCAGTACTTC. This codes for CASSSLATNSYEQYF.

V and J are TRBV24-1 and TRBJ2-5, with D tentatively TRBD1 (5 bases). Germline V lookup: CDR1 KGHDR, CDR2 SFDVKD. V lost 5 bases to trimming and J lost 5 bases, with 8 bases between them. CDR3 length equals 12 residues. CDR3 protein: CATSAQGETQYF. As DNA, the CDR3 is TGTGCCACCAGTGCGCAGGGCGAGACCCAGTACTTC.